This T cell receptor (beta chain) emerged from a study of Ad26.COV2.S vaccination and SARS-CoV-2 variants. The CDR3 has 14 amino acids. V dropped 4 bases and J dropped 4 bases, with 10 bases sitting between them. The V gene's germline CDR1 is SGHTA and CDR2 FQGNSA. This clone occurred once. Its antigen is as yet unknown. Treatment in this sample: around 19 received Ad26.COV2.S at low or high dose, single or two shots; a few received placebo; per-sample allocation not given. It was on day 63 after the first vaccine or placebo injection that samples were taken. This person who donated was an adult of 18-55 years in Boston. The table came from immunoSEQ multiplex PCR; TCRdb's copy has only in-frame clones and leaves some out. The sample has about 320,000 clones, around four fifths seen once. Study-wide findings and caveats: Those who received the vaccine showed greater spike-specific TCR breadth than those given placebo. CD8+ and CD4+ T cells specific for spike reportedly responded with substantial breadth after vaccination.

The chain employs TRBV7-2 and TRBJ2-2; D perhaps matches TRBD1 (6 bases). Sample: peripheral blood, taken in a trial of Ad26.COV2.S vaccine versus placebo. The origin of this receptor is a person between 18 and 59 years old who received the Ad26.COV2.S COVID-19 vaccine or a placebo. CDR3 amino acids: CASSWTVSTGELFF. CDR3 DNA sequence: TGTGCCAGCAGCTGGACAGTGTCCACCGGGGAGCTGTTTTTT.